Shown below are 28 T cell receptor beta chains from a single sample sequenced in a study of T cells expressing NK-cell markers. From the 5' RACE reads, TCRdb lists one entry per CDR3 protein and no DNA. The sample includes about 460,000 distinct CDR3 sequences. Specimen: blood T cells: a sorted CD56 or NKG2C T cell subset, CD4+ or CD8+ T cells, or bulk PBMC T cells (not recorded which). All receptors derive from a woman aged 45-60 years in good health.

V is TRBV5-1 and J is TRBJ1-1; TCRdb calls TRBD1, which cannot be checked without DNA. This CDR3 is built from 15 residues. The germline V gene has CDR1 SGHRS and CDR2 YFSETQ. CDR3 loop: CASSPNPGQNTEAFF.

The chain uses TRBV20-1 and TRBJ2-1; as DNA is missing, the TRBD2 call by TCRdb cannot be tested. Germline V gene lookup returns CDR1 DFQATT and CDR2 SNEGSKA (reference sequence). There are 16 residues in the CDR3. This CDR3 reads CSAIGGPSGSYNEQFF.

The chain is built from TRBV15 and TRBJ2-6. This CDR3 contains 18 residues. The germline CDR1 and CDR2 sequences are LNHNV and YYDKDF (reference sequence). The CDR3 sequence is CATSLIDGSGPGANVLTF.

V usage is TRBV19 and J usage is TRBJ2-1; TCRdb selects TRBD2, and the lack of DNA leaves this call unchecked. Germline V gives CDR1 LNHDA, CDR2 SQIVND (reference sequence). This CDR3 is built from 16 residues. The CDR3 spells CASSIGAGVSYNEQFF. Variable domain in full (rest from reference TRBV19 and TRBJ2-1): DGGITQSPKYLFRKEGQNVTLSCEQNLNHDAMYWYRQDPGQGLRLIYYSQIVNDFQKGDIAEGYSVSREKKESFPLTVTSAQKNPTAFYLCASSIGAGVSYNEQFFGPGTRLTVL.

This CDR3 reads CASSHALAAYTDTQYF. The chain employs TRBV3-1 and TRBJ2-3; without DNA, the TCRdb call of TRBD1 cannot be checked. The CDR3 is 16 amino acids. Germline assignment: CDR1 LGHDT and CDR2 YNNKEL (reference sequence).

The V and J genes are TRBV12-3 or TRBV12-4 and TRBJ1-1; there is no DNA to check the TCRdb D call of TRBD1. The CDR3 consists of 15 residues. The CDR3 protein is CASSPRTLRNTEAFF.

V is TRBV5-5 and J is TRBJ1-5. From germline, CDR1 is SGHKS and CDR2 YYEKEE (reference sequence). This CDR3 is 15 amino acids long. The CDR3: CASSLWQDSNQPQHF.

The chain is built from TRBV25-1 and TRBJ1-6. CDR1 MGHDK and CDR2 SYGVNS come from the germline V gene. The CDR3 consists of 17 residues. CDR3 region: CASSGVMGTSYNSPLHF.

V and J are TRBV20-1 and TRBJ2-3; TCRdb selects TRBD1, and the lack of DNA leaves this call unchecked. This CDR3 has 13 amino acids. Germline CDR1 DFQATT, CDR2 SNEGSKA (reference sequence). The CDR3 sequence is CSGQDDSTDTQYF.

This sequence joins TRBV5-1 and TRBJ1-1. The CDR3 spans 14 residues. CDR1 is SGHRS, CDR2 YFSETQ, per germline. The CDR3 loop reads CASSPIFEGSEAFF.

The chain employs TRBV12-3 or TRBV12-4 and TRBJ2-1; TCRdb's D call, TRBD2, is unchecked because there is no DNA. The CDR3 spans 13 residues. This CDR3 reads CASSLFSGNEQFF.

The V gene is TRBV2, the J gene TRBJ1-5; TCRdb designates TRBD1, a call that cannot be tested without DNA. Germline CDR1 SNHLY, CDR2 FYNNEI. The CDR3 covers 13 residues. This CDR3 is CASSGTVNQPQHF.

V gene TRBV30 combines with J gene TRBJ1-2; TCRdb gives TRBD1 as the D gene, but with no DNA this cannot be confirmed. Germline V lookup: CDR1 GTSNPN, CDR2 SVGIG (reference sequence). This CDR3 region has 11 residues. Here the CDR3 reads CAWGGSYGYTF.

The CDR3 loop reads CASSLAPLASGTGELFF. The chain couples TRBV5-1 to TRBJ2-2; TCRdb proposes TRBD2, but this gene call is untestable without DNA. This CDR3 spans 17 amino acids. Looked up from germline, CDR1 is SGHRS and CDR2 is YFSETQ.

This chain joins TRBV5-1 and TRBJ2-3; the TCRdb call, TRBD2, lacks DNA for checking. The CDR3 has 14 residues. Germline CDR1 reads SGHRS; CDR2 reads YFSETQ. The CDR3 is CASSQDGGPNTQYF.

V usage is TRBV7-9 and J usage is TRBJ1-1. The CDR3 is made up of 11 amino acids. The germline CDR1 and CDR2 sequences are SEHNR and FQNEAQ (reference sequence). CDR3 in amino acids: CATLGDTEAFF.

The chain carries TRBV3-1 and TRBJ2-5; TCRdb calls TRBD2, which cannot be checked without DNA. The CDR3 runs 14 residues. Germline CDR1 and CDR2: LGHDT and YNNKEL (reference sequence). This chain's CDR3 is CASSRTSGIETQYF.

The CDR3 sequence is CASSQDGIGADTQYF. The rearrangement joins TRBV4-1 to TRBJ2-3. CDR1 MGHRA and CDR2 YSYEKL come from the germline V gene. The CDR3 runs to 15 residues.

CDR3 loop: CASSGSLGGWHEQFF. The V call is TRBV9, the J call TRBJ2-1. The CDR3 contains 15 residues. Germline V gene data show CDR1 as SGDLS and CDR2 as YYNGEE.

The genes are TRBV7-8 and TRBJ2-6; the D call from TCRdb, TRBD2, cannot be confirmed without DNA. Germline CDR1 and CDR2: SGHVS and FQNEAQ. This CDR3 region has 17 residues. The CDR3 is CASSLKRVDSGANVLTF.

The chain recombines TRBV21-1 with TRBJ2-5; TCRdb names TRBD2, which stays unverified in the absence of DNA. TRBV21-1 is deemed a pseudogene. The CDR3 consists of 19 residues. CDR3 residues: CASSKDLGLAGMYQETQYF.

V gene TRBV12-3 or TRBV12-4 combines with J gene TRBJ2-3; TCRdb's assignment of TRBD2 cannot be checked, as there is no DNA. The CDR3 sequence is 16 residues long. The CDR3 protein is CASSPGLAGLLDTQYF.

The chain employs TRBV5-1 and TRBJ1-1. The length of the CDR3 is 14 residues. Germline CDR1 and CDR2: SGHRS and YFSETQ. CDR3 protein: CASSLREAGTEAFF.

The chain uses TRBV20-1 and TRBJ2-1; the TCRdb D gene call, TRBD2, has no DNA to confirm it. There are 18 residues in the CDR3. Germline V gene data show CDR1 as DFQATT and CDR2 as SNEGSKA (reference sequence). CDR3 loop: CSARTGWRRRDKDNEQFF.

The chain carries TRBV27 and TRBJ1-1; lacking DNA, the TRBD1 call made by TCRdb goes unchecked. CDR1 and CDR2 from the germline V gene are MNHEY and SMNVEV (reference sequence). The CDR3 spans 15 residues. The CDR3 here is CASSQQWGKNTEAFF.

The V gene is TRBV4-2, the J gene TRBJ2-4; TCRdb outputs TRBD2, but without DNA this stays unchecked. Germline CDR1 reads LGHNA; CDR2 reads YNFKEQ. The CDR3 spans 15 residues. The CDR3 sequence is CASSLEAGLQNIQYF.

The chain combines TRBV7-2 with TRBJ2-1; TCRdb names TRBD1, which stays unverified in the absence of DNA. Germline V gene data show CDR1 as SGHTA and CDR2 as FQGNSA. The CDR3 has 16 amino acids. CDR3 in amino acids: CASSTGQPLSYNEQFF.

The chain combines TRBV7-9 with TRBJ1-3; TCRdb names TRBD1, which stays unverified in the absence of DNA. The CDR3 has 14 amino acids. Per the germline V gene, CDR1 is SEHNR and CDR2 is FQNEAQ (reference sequence). The CDR3 is CASSMIAGADTIYF.